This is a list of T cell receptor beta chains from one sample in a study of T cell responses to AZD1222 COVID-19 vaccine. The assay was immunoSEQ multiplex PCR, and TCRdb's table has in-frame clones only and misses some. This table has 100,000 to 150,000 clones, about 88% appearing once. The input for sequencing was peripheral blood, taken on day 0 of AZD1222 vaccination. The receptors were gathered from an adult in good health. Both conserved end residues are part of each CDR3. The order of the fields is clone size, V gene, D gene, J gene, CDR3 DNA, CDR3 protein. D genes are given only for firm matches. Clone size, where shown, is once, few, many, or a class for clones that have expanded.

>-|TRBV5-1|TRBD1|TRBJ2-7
TGCGCCAGCAGCCCACCTACCGGGACAGGGACCTACGAGCAGTACTTC
CASSPPTGTGTYEQYF
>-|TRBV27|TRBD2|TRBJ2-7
TGTGCCAGCAGGCTGAGCTCCGGGACTAGCGGGACCCGCTCCTACGAGCAGTACTTC
CASRLSSGTSGTRSYEQYF
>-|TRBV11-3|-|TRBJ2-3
TGTGCCAGCAGCTACCGTCCGGCAGATACGCAGTATTTT
CASSYRPADTQYF
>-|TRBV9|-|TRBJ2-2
TGTGCCAGCAGCGTAGTCGGGACCGGGGAGCTGTTTTTT
CASSVVGTGELFF
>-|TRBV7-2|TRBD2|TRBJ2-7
TGTGCCAGCAGCCTAAAAGCGGGAGGGCCTTACGAGCAGTACTTC
CASSLKAGGPYEQYF
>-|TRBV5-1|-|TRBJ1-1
TGCGCCAGCAGCCCGGGACCGATCACGAACACTGAAGCTTTCTTT
CASSPGPITNTEAFF
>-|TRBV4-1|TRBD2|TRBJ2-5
TGCGCCAGCAGCCAAGATCCCGCCTTAGCGGGGGGCCAAGAGACCCAGTACTTC
CASSQDPALAGGQETQYF
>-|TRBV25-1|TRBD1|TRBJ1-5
TGTGCCAGCAGTGGGGGGACAGGGGTTCGGAATCAGCCCCAGCATTTT
CASSGGTGVRNQPQHF
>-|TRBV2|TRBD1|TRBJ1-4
TGTGCCAGCGGTGGGGTGGACAGGAAAAAACTGTTTTTT
CASGGVDRKKLFF
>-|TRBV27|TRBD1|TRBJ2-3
TGTGCCAGCAGTTTCACAGGGGGAGATACGCAGTATTTT
CASSFTGGDTQYF
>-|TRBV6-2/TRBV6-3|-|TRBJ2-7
TGTGCCAGCAGTTACCAGGGGAGCCCCTACGAGCAGTACTTC
CASSYQGSPYEQYF
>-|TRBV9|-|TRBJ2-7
TGTGCCAGCAGCCCAGCGGTTCTCGGGGCCAGCTCCTACGAGCAGTACTTC
CASSPAVLGASSYEQYF
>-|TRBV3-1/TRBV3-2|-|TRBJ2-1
TGTGCCAGCAGCCAAGATCTTACGGGGTGGGGGTACAATGAGCAGTTCTTC
CASSQDLTGWGYNEQFF
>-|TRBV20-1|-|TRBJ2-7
TGCAGTGCTAGCAGGTCCGGCGAGCAGTACTTC
CSASRSGEQYF
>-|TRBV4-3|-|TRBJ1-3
TGCGCCAGCAGCTACCACCAGGGTTCCTCTGGAAACACCATATATTTT
CASSYHQGSSGNTIYF
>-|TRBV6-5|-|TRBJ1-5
TGTGCCAGCAGGGACAGCTTCGGTCGGCAGCCCCAGCATTTT
CASRDSFGRQPQHF
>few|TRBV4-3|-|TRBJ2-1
TGCGCCAGCAGCCAAGATCCCGCCGCAGGGGTACCAACCTACAATGAGCAGTTCTTC
CASSQDPAAGVPTYNEQFF
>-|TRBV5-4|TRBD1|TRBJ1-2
TGTGCCAGCAGCCGGGCAGGGGGTGGGGATGGCTACACCTTC
CASSRAGGGDGYTF
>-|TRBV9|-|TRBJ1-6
TGTGCCAGCAGCCCCGGCGGGGGACGGAATTCACCCCTCCACTTT
CASSPGGGRNSPLHF
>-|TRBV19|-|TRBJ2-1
TGTGCCATCCGGGACAAGCGATACAATGAGCAGTTCTTC
CAIRDKRYNEQFF
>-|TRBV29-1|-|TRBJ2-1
TGCAGCGCCGGAGGGCGGCGGGAAGGGCAGTTCTTC
CSAGGRREGQFF
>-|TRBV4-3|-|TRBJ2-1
TGCGCCAGCAGCCAAGATTGGGGGACAAAGCAGTTCTTC
CASSQDWGTKQFF
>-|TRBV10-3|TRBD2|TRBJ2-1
TGTGCCATCAGCCAGATTAGCGGGGAGCAGTTCTTC
CAISQISGEQFF
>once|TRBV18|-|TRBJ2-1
TGTGCCAGCTCACCACCGGTGCAGGCAACCCCCTACAATGAGCAGTTCTTC
CASSPPVQATPYNEQFF
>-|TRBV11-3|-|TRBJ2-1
TGTGCCAGCAGCTCGGATTGGGGCGATGAGCAGTTCTTC
CASSSDWGDEQFF
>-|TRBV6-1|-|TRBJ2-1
TGTGCCAGCAGTGACGGGTCCATCCGCTACAATGAGCAGTTCTTC
CASSDGSIRYNEQFF
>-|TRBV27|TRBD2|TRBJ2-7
TGTGCCAGCAGTTTGCGAGCGGGAGGGCCCAGCTCCTACGAGCAGTACTTC
CASSLRAGGPSSYEQYF
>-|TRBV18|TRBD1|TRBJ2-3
TGTGCCAGCTCACCGGGACAGGGGATGGCGACAGATACGCAGTATTTT
CASSPGQGMATDTQYF
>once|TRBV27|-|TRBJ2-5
TGTGCCAGCAGTTTTGCCGGGTACCAAGAGACCCAGTACTTC
CASSFAGYQETQYF
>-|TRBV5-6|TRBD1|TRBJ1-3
TGTGCCAGCAGCTCGGGACAGCCTGGAAACACCATATATTTT
CASSSGQPGNTIYF
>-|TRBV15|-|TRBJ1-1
TGTGCCACCAGCAATCTAGGGGTCCATAGAGCTTTCTTT
CATSNLGVHRAFF
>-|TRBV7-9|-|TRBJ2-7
TGTGCCAGCAGCCCCGGCGGGTCATACTACGAGCAGTACTTC
CASSPGGSYYEQYF
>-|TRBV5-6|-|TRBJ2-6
TGTGCCAGCAGCTTGGTTGTGGCATCTGGGGCCAACGTCCTGACTTTC
CASSLVVASGANVLTF
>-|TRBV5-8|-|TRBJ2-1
TGTGCCAGCAGCTTGGACGGTTTGAGAAATGAGCAGTTCTTC
CASSLDGLRNEQFF
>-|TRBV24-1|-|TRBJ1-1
TGTGCCACCAGTGATCCCCCTTCCGGGAGGGTGAACACTGAAGCTTTCTTT
CATSDPPSGRVNTEAFF
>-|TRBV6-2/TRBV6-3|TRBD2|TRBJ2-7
TGTGCCAGCAGTTACACGGTAGCGGGACACGAGCAGTACTTC
CASSYTVAGHEQYF
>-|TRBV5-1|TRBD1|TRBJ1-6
TGCGCCAGCAGCTTCGGGACAGTAAATTCACCCCTCCACTTT
CASSFGTVNSPLHF
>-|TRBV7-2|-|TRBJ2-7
TGTGCCAGCAGCCGGGACGGAGGATCCTACGAGCAGTACTTC
CASSRDGGSYEQYF
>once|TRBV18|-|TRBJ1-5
TGTGCCAGCTCACCGTCGGCTCCCGGGAGCAATCAGCCCCAGCATTTT
CASSPSAPGSNQPQHF
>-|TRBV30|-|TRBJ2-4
TGTGCCTGGAGTCATGACTCGAGGAGAAACATTCAGTACTTC
CAWSHDSRRNIQYF
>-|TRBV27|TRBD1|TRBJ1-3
TGTGCCAGCAGTCTCACAGGGGTTGGTGTCTCTGGAAACACCATATATTTT
CASSLTGVGVSGNTIYF
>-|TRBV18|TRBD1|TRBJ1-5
TGTGCCAGCTCACCTGGGACAGGGGGCGAGTTCCAGCCCCAGCATTTT
CASSPGTGGEFQPQHF
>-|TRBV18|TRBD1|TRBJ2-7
TGTGCCAGCTCTCTCGGGACAGATTACGAGCAGTACTTC
CASSLGTDYEQYF
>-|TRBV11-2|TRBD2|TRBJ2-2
TGTGCCAGCAGCTTTGCCGGGAGGGACGGGGAGCTGTTTTTT
CASSFAGRDGELFF
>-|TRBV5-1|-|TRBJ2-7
TGCGCCAGCAGCTTGGGCGGGATAGACTACGAGCAGTACTTC
CASSLGGIDYEQYF
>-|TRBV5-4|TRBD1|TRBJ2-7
TGTGCCAGCAGCTTGGGTATGGACAGGGGGAGGGACGAGCAGTACTTC
CASSLGMDRGRDEQYF
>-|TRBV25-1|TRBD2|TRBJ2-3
TGTGCCAGCAGTACGGGGGTAGCGGGACTGACAGATACGCAGTATTTT
CASSTGVAGLTDTQYF
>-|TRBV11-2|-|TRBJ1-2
TGTGCCAGCAGCTTAGTTGGGAGCGGGAATGGCTACACCTTC
CASSLVGSGNGYTF
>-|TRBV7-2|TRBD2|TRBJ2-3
TGTGCCAGCAGCTTAGCGTTCCTAGCGGGAGTCCCAGATACGCAGTATTTT
CASSLAFLAGVPDTQYF
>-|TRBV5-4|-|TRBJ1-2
TGTGCCAGCAGCCCGGACAGTAACTATGGCTACACCTTC
CASSPDSNYGYTF
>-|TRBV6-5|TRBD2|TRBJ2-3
TGTGCCAGCAGTTCCCTAAGCGGGGGGGCAACAGATACGCAGTATTTT
CASSSLSGGATDTQYF
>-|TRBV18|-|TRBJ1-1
TGTGCCAGCTCACCATCCTATGGAGGCGGAGGGGTGGCAGCTTTCTTT
CASSPSYGGGGVAAFF
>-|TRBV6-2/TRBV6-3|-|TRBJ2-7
TGTGCCAGCAGTGATCATAGCTCCTACGAGCAGTACTTC
CASSDHSSYEQYF
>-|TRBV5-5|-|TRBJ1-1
TGTGCCAGCAGCCTGGAACAGGTTAACACTGAAGCTTTCTTT
CASSLEQVNTEAFF
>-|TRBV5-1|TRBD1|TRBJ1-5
TGCGCCAGCAGCCCCGGGACAGGGGGCGGTCAGCCCCAGCATTTT
CASSPGTGGGQPQHF